The clone carrying this T cell receptor (beta chain) was observed a handful of times. Its antigen is not identified. MiXCR, applied by TCRdb to the 5' RACE reads, yields one record per CDR3 protein. The sample carries some 260,000 distinct CDR3 sequences, 16% recorded once. The data stem from a study of T-cell memory formation after mild COVID-19. Whole-study results and caveats: Balance between CD4 and CD8 was seen in clones contracting day 15 to 85, and a CD4+ lean was seen in later expanders.

The receptor's source is a young man who had mild COVID-19 (a few samples of this study predate the infection). Cell type and time point are not known. The material sequenced was PBMCs or a T cell subset sorted from them (not recorded which).

In nucleotides, the CDR3 is TGTGCCAGCAGTTTTGACAGGCCAAACCATTCACCCCTCCACTTT. This gives the protein CASSFDRPNHSPLHF. This chain links TRBV12-3 or TRBV12-4 with TRBJ1-6; D possibly corresponds to TRBD1 (6 bases). The CDR3 extends over 15 amino acids. Trimming took off 3 bases at V and 8 bases at J, with 14 bases between the two ends.